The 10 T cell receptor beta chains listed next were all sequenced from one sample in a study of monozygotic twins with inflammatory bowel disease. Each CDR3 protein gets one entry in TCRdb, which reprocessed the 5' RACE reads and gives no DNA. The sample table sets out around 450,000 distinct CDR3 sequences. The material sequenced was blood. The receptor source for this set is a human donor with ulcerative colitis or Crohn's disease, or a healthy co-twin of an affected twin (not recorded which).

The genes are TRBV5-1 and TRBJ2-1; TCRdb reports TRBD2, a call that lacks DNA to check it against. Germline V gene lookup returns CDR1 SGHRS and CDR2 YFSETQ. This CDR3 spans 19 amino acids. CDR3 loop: CASSLAGLAGPSSYNEQFF.

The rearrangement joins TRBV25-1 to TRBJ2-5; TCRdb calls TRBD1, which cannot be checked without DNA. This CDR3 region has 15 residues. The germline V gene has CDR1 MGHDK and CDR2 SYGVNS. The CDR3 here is CASSESGTGGETQYF.

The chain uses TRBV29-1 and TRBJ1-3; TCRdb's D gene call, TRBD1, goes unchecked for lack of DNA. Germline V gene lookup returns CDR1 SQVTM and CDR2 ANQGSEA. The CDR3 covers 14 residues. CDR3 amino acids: CSVVGQGIRDTIYF. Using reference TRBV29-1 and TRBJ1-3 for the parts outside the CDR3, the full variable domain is SAVISQKPSRDICQRGTSLTIQCQVDSQVTMMFWYRQQPGQSLTLIATANQGSEATYESGFVIDKFPISRPNLTFSTLTVSNMSPEDSSIYLCSVVGQGIRDTIYFGEGSWLTVV.

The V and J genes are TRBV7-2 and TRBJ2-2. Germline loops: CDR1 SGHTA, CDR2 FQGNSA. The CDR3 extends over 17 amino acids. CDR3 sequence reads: CASSLAWLSGRTGELFF. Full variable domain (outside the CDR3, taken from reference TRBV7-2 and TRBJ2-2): GAGVSQSPSNKVTEKGKDVELRCDPISGHTALYWYRQSLGQGLEFLIYFQGNSAPDKSGLPSDRFSAERTGGSVSTLTIQRTQQEDSAVYLCASSLAWLSGRTGELFFGEGSRLTVL.

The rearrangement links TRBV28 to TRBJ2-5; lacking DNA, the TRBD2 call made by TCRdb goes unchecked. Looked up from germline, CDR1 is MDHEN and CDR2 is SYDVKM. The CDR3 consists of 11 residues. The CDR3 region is CASALRETQYF.

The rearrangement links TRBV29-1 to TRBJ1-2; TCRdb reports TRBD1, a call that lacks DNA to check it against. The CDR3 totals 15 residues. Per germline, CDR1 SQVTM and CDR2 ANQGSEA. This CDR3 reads CSVEGDGADDYGYTF.

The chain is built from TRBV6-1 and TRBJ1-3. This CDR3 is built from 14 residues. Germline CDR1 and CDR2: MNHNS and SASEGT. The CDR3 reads CASSPPDSGNTIYF.

This chain's CDR3 is CASSDPGLGDEQFF. The rearrangement joins TRBV19 to TRBJ2-1; the D gene TCRdb calls, TRBD2, cannot be checked with no DNA. Germline CDR1 reads LNHDA; CDR2 reads SQIVND (reference sequence). The CDR3 runs 14 residues.

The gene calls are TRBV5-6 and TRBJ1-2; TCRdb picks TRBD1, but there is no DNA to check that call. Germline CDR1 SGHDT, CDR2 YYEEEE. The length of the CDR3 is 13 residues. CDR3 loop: CASSLRPAVGYTF.

This CDR3 reads CASSLATGSGNTIYF. This sequence joins TRBV5-5 and TRBJ1-3; without DNA, the TCRdb call of TRBD1 cannot be checked. This CDR3 has 15 residues. Per germline, CDR1 SGHKS and CDR2 YYEKEE (reference sequence).